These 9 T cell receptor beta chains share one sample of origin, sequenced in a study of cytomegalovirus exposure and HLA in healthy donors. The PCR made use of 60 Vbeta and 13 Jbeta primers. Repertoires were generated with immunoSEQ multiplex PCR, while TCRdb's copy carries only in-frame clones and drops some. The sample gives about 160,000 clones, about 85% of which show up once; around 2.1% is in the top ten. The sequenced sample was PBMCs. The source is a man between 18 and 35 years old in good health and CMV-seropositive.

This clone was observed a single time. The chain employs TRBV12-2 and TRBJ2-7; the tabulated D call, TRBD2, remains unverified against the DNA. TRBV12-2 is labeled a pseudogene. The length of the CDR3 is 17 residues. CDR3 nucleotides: TGTGCAAGTCGCTTAGGGGGGGGAGGACACCACTCCTACGAGCAGTACTTC. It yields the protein CASRLGGGGHHSYEQYF.

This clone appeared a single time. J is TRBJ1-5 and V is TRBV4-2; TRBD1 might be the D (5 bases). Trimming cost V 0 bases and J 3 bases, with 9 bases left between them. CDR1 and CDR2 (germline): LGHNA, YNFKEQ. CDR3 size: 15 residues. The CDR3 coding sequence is TGTGCCAGCAGCCAAGATGAAGGGGCCAATCAGCCCCAGCATTTT. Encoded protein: CASSQDEGANQPQHF.

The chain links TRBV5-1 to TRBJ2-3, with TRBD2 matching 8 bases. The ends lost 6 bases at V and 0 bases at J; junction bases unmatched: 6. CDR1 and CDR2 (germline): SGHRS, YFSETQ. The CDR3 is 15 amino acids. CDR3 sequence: CASTKTSGSTDTQYF. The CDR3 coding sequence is TGCGCCAGCACCAAAACTAGCGGAAGCACAGATACGCAGTATTTT.

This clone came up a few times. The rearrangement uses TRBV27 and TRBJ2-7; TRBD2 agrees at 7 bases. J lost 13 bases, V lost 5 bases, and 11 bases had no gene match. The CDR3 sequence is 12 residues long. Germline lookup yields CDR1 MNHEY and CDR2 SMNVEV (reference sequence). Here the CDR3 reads CASSGGEADYYF. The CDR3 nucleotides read TGTGCCAGCAGTGGGGGGGAGGCGGATTATTACTTC.

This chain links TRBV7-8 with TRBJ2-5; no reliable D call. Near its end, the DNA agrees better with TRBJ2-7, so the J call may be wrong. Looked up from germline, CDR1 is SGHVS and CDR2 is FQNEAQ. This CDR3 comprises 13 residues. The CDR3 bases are TGTGCCAGCAGCTTAGGTCGGTCCTACGAGCAGTACTTC. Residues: CASSLGRSYEQYF.

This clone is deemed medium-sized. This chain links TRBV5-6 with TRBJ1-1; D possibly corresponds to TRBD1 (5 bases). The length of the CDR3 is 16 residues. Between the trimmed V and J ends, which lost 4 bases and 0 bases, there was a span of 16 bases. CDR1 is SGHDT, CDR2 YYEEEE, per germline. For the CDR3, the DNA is TGTGCCAGCAGCGGGGCCCCCTTCGACCTGAACACTGAAGCTTTCTTT. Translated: CASSGAPFDLNTEAFF.

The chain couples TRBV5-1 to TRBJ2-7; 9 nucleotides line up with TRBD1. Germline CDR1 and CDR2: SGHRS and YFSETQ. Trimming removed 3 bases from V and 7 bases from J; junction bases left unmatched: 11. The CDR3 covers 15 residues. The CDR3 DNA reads TGCGCCAGCAGCTCTAGAGGGACCGGGACAGGGGAGCAGTACTTC. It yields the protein CASSSRGTGTGEQYF.

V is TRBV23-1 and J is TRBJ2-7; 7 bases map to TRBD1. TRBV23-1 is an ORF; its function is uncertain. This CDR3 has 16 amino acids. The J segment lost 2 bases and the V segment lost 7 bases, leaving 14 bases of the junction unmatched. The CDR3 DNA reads TGCGCCAGCAAGCCCCCCTTAGGGGGCATCCCCTACGAGCAGTACTTC. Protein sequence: CASKPPLGGIPYEQYF.

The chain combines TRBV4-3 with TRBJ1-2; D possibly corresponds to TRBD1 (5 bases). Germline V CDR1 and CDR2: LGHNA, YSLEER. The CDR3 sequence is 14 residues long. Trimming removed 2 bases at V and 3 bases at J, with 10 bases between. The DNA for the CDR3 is TGCGCCAGCAGCCAACAGGGCCTGGACTATGGCTACACCTTC. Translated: CASSQQGLDYGYTF.